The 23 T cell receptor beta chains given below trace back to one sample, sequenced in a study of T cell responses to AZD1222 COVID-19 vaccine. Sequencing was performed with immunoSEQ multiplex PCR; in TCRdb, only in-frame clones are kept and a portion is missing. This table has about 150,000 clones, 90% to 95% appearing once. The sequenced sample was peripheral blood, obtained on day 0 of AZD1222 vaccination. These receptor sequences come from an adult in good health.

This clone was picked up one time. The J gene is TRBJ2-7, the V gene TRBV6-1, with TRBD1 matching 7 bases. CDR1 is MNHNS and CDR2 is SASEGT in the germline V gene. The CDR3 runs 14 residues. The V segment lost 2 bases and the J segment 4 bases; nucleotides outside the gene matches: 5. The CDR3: CASSEYDRVYEQYV. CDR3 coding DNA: TGTGCCAGCAGTGAATATGACAGGGTTTACGAGCAGTACGTC.

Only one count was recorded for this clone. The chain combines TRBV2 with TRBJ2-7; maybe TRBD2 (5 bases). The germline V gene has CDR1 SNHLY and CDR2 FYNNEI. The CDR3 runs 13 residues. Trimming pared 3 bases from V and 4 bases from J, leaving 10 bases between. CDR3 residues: CASSDGLRYEQYV. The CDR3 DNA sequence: TGTGCCAGCAGTGACGGACTGAGGTACGAGCAGTACGTC.

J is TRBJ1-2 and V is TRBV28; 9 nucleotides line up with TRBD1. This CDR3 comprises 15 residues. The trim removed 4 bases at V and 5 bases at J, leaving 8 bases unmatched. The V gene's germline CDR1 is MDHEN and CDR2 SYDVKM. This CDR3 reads CASSSAPGQGYGYTF. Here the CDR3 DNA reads TGTGCCAGCAGTTCTGCTCCCGGACAGGGGTATGGCTACACCTTC.

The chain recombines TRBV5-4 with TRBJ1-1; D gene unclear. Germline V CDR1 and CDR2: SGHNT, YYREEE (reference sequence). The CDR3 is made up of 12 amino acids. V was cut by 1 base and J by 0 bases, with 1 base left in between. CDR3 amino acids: CASSLLNTEAFF. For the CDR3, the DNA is TGTGCCAGCAGCTTGTTGAACACTGAAGCTTTCTTT.

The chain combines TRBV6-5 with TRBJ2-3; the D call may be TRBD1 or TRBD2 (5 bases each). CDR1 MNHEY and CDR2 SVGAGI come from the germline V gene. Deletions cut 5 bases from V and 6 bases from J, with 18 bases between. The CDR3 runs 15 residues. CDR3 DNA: TGTGCCAGCAGTATAGTTGGGACCTCTGGTGATACGCAGTATTTT. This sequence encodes CASSIVGTSGDTQYF.

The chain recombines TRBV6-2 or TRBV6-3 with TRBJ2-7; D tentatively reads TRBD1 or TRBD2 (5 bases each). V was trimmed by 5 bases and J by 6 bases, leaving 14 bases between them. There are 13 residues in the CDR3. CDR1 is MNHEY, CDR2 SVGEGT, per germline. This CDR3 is CASSRGQGVEQYV. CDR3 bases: TGTGCCAGCAGTCGAGGGCAGGGCGTCGAGCAGTACGTC.

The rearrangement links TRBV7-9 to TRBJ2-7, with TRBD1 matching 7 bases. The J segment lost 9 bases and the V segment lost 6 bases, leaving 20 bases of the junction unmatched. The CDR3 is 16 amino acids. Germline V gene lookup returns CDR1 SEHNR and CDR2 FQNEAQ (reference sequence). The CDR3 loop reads CASSLGDRTGGTGQYV. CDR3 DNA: TGTGCCAGCAGTCTAGGGGATAGGACAGGAGGAACCGGGCAGTACGTC.

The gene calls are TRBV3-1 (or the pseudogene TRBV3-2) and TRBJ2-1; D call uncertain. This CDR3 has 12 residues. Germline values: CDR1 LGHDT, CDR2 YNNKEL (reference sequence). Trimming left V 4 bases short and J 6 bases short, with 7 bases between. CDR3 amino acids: CASSRRINEQFF. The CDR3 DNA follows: TGTGCCAGCAGCCGTCGCATCAATGAGCAGTTCTTC.

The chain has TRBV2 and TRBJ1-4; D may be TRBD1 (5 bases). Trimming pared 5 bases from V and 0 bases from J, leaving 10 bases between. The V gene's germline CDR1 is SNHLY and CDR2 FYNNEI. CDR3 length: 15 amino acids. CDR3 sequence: CASSTDSTTNEKLFF. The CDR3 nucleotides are TGTGCCAGCAGTACTGACAGTACAACTAATGAAAAACTGTTTTTT.

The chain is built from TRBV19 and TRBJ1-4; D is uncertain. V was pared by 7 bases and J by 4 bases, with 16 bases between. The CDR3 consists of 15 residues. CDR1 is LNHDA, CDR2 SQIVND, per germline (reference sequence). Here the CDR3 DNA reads TGTGCCAGTAACAGTGGAGGGAGCGGTAATGAAAAACTGTTTTTT. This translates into CASNSGGSGNEKLFF.

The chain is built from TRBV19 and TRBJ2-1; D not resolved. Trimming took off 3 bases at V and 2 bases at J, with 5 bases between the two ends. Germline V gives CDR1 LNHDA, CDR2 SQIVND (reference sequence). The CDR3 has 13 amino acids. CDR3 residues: CASSMVAYNEQFF. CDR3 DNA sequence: TGTGCCAGTAGTATGGTCGCCTACAATGAGCAGTTCTTC. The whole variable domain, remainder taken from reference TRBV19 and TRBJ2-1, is DGGITQSPKYLFRKEGQNVTLSCEQNLNHDAMYWYRQDPGQGLRLIYYSQIVNDFQKGDIAEGYSVSREKKESFPLTVTSAQKNPTAFYLCASSMVAYNEQFFGPGTRLTVL.

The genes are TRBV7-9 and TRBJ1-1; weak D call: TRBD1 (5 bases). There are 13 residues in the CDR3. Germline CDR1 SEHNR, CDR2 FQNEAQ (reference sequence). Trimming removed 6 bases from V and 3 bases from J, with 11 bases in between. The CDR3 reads CASSSGRDTEAFF. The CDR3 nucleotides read TGTGCCAGCAGTTCGGGCAGGGACACTGAAGCTTTCTTT. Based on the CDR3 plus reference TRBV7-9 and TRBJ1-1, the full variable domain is DTGVSQNPRHKITKRGQNVTFRCDPISEHNRLYWYRQTLGQGPEFLTYFQNEAQLEKSRLLSDRFSAERPKGSFSTLEIQRTEQGDSAMYLCASSSGRDTEAFFGQGTRLTVV.

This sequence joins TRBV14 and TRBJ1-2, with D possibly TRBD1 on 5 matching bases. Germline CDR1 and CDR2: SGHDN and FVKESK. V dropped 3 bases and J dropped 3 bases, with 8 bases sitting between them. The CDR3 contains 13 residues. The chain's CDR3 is CASSHGGDYGYTF. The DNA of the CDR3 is TGTGCCAGCAGCCACGGGGGAGACTATGGCTACACCTTC.

The CDR3 spells CASTYYNEQFF. The CDR3, as DNA: TGTGCCAGCACTTACTACAATGAGCAGTTCTTC. The chain has TRBV6-1 and TRBJ2-1, with D uncertain. The CDR3 consists of 11 residues. CDR1 is MNHNS, CDR2 SASEGT, per germline. V was trimmed by 7 bases and J by 3 bases, leaving 4 bases between them.

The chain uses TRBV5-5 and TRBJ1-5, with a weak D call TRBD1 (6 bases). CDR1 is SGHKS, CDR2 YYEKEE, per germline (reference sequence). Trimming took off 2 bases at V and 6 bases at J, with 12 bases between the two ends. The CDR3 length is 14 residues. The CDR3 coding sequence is TGTGCCAGCAGCTTCTCAGGGGCAGGTCAGCCCCAGCATTTT. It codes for CASSFSGAGQPQHF.

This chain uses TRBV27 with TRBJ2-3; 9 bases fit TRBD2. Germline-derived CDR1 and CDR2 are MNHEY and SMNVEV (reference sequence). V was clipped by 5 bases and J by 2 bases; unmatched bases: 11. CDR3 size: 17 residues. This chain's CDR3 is CASSPRTSASPTDTQYF. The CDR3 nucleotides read TGTGCCAGCAGTCCCCGGACTAGCGCCTCGCCCACAGATACGCAGTATTTT.

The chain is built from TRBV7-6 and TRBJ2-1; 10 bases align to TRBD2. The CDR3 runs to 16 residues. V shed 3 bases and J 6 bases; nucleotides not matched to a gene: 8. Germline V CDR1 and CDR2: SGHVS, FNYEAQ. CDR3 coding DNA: TGTGCCAGCAGCTTGTTAGCGGGGGGCCCTCCCAATGAGCAGTTCTTC. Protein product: CASSLLAGGPPNEQFF.

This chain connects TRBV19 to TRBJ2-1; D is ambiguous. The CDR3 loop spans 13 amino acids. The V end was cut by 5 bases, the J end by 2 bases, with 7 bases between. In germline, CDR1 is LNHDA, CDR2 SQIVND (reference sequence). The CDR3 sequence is CASSGFAYNEQFF. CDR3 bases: TGTGCCAGTAGTGGCTTTGCCTACAATGAGCAGTTCTTC.

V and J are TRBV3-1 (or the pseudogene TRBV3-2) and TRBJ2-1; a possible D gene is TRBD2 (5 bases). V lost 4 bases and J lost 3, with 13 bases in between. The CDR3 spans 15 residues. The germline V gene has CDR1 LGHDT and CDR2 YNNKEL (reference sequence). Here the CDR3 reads CASSPSPSHYNEQFF. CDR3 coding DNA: TGTGCCAGCAGCCCGAGTCCTAGCCACTACAATGAGCAGTTCTTC.

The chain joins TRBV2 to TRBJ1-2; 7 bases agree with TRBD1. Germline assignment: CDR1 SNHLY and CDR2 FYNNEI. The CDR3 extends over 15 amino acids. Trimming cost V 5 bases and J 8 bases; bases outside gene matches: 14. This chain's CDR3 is CASSLTGTDEEGYTF. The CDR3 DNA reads TGTGCCAGCAGTCTTACCGGGACAGACGAGGAGGGCTACACCTTC.

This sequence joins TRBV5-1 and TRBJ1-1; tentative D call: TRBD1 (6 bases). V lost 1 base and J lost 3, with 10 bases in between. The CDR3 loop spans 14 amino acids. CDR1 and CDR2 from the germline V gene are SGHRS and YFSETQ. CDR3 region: CASSLWGRDTEAFF. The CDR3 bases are TGCGCCAGCAGCTTGTGGGGGCGCGACACTGAAGCTTTCTTT.

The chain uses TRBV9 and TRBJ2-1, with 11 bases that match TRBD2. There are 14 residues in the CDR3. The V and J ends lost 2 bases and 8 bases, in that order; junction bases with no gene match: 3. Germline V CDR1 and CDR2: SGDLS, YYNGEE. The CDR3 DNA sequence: TGTGCCAGCAGCGTTAGCGGGGGGGCCGATGAGCAGTTCTTC. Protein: CASSVSGGADEQFF.

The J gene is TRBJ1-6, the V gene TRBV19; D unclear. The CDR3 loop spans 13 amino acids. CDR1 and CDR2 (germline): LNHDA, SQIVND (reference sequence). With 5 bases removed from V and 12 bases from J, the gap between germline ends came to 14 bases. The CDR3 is CASSLAQAGPLHF. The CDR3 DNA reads TGTGCCAGTAGTTTAGCCCAGGCCGGACCCCTCCACTTT. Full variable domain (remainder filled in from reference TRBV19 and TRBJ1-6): DGGITQSPKYLFRKEGQNVTLSCEQNLNHDAMYWYRQDPGQGLRLIYYSQIVNDFQKGDIAEGYSVSREKKESFPLTVTSAQKNPTAFYLCASSLAQAGPLHFGNGTRLTVT.